This T cell receptor beta chain emerged from a study of T-cell reconstitution after alpha-beta-depleted transplantation in children. CDR3 length: 19 residues. TCRbeta library preparation incorporated unique molecular identifiers. TCRdb re-analysed the PCR reads in MiXCR, keeping a single row per CDR3 protein. The table shows 490,000 or so distinct CDR3 sequences, with under 15% occurring only once. This clonotype showed up just a few times. The sample was PBMCs from the stem cell graft donor, taken from the stem cell graft. The sequence was collected from a human donor who donated a stem cell graft to a child with combined immunodeficiency. This chain connects TRBV21-1 to TRBJ2-7; the table names TRBD2, a call not compared with the DNA. TRBV21-1 is a known pseudogene. The CDR3 DNA is TGTGCCAGCAGCACCCAGTGGGTAACTAGCGGGAGGACCTCCTACGAGCAGTACTTC. It specifies CASSTQWVTSGRTSYEQYF.